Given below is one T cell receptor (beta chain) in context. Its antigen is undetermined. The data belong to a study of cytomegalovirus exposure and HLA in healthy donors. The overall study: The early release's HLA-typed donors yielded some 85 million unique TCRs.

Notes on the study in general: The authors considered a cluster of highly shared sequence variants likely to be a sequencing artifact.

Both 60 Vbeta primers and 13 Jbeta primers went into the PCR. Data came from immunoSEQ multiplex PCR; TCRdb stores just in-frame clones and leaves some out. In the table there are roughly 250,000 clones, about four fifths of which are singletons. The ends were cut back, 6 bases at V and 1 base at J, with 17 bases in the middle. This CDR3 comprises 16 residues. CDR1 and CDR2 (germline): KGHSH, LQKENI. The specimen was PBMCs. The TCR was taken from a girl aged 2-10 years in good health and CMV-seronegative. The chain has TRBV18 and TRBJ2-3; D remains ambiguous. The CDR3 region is CASSPGRKAGTDTQYF. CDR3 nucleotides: TGTGCCAGCTCGCCGGGTCGAAAGGCGGGCACAGATACGCAGTATTTT.